Below, one T cell receptor beta chain is given with its context. The data are from a study of CD8 T cells in Susac syndrome. The multiple sclerosis controls were treatment-naive patients, and their relapsing-remitting disease was stable or active. About 0.5 to 1 ug RNA was reverse transcribed with random hexamers. Amplification of TCR beta CDR3 used immunoSEQ multiplex PCR across 54 Vbeta and 13 Jbeta. Each CDR3 protein gets one entry after TCRdb re-called the immunoSEQ multiplex PCR reads with MiXCR. In the table there are 250,000 to 350,000 distinct CDR3 sequences, around 84% of which are singletons. This CDR3 is 14 amino acids long. The V end was cut by 5 bases, the J end by 4 bases, with 13 bases between. CDR1 MNHEY and CDR2 SMNVEV come from the germline V gene (reference sequence).

The chain is built from TRBV27 and TRBJ2-3; either TRBD1 or TRBD2 may supply D (5 bases each). This TCR came from a human donor with multiple sclerosis. The specimen was CD8+ T cells from PBMCs. The CDR3 sequence is CASSPDLGPDTQYF. The CDR3 bases are TGTGCCAGCAGTCCGGACCTGGGACCAGATACGCAGTATTTT.